The 28 T cell receptor beta chains below were found in one sample sequenced in a study of blood T cell repertoires in COVID-19. Produced via immunoSEQ multiplex PCR; TCRdb's table is partial and in-frame only. The table has approximately 160,000 clones, roughly 86% seen once; the top ten hold about 7.3%. The specimen sequenced was peripheral blood. The receptors come from a man aged 50-59 years with active or convalescent COVID-19.

The chain combines TRBV2 with TRBJ2-5, with 9 bases lining up with TRBD2. CDR3 length: 15 residues. Germline CDR1 reads SNHLY; CDR2 reads FYNNEI. J was trimmed by 5 bases and V by 7 bases; bases with no gene match: 11. CDR3 in amino acids: CASNPPAGGRETQYF. In nucleotides, the CDR3 is TGTGCCAGCAACCCCCCAGCGGGGGGACGGGAGACCCAGTACTTC.

The count of this clone is one. The V call is TRBV5-8, the J call TRBJ1-4; D may be TRBD1 (6 bases). The CDR3 loop spans 17 amino acids. With 0 bases removed from V and 2 bases from J, the gap between germline ends came to 14 bases. Germline lookup yields CDR1 SGHTS and CDR2 YDEGEE. The CDR3 DNA reads as TGTGCCAGCAGCTTGGAGCGGGGGGCGACGACTAATGAAAAACTGTTTTTT. Translated, it gives CASSLERGATTNEKLFF.

This clone has only one observation. The chain uses TRBV7-2 and TRBJ2-7; 10 bases are a match to TRBD2. CDR1 is SGHTA, CDR2 FQGNSA, per germline. Trimming at V came to 3 bases and at J to 4 bases, leaving 12 bases not matched to a gene. The CDR3 extends over 17 amino acids. The CDR3 DNA reads as TGTGCCAGCAGCTTTACCCTAGCGGGAGCCGGCCAGTACGAGCAGTACTTC. Protein: CASSFTLAGAGQYEQYF.

This chain connects TRBV7-2 to TRBJ2-5; D might be TRBD2 (6 bases). Germline V gives CDR1 SGHTA, CDR2 FQGNSA. With 2 bases removed from V and 4 bases from J, the gap between germline ends came to 14 bases. This CDR3 comprises 15 residues. The CDR3 nucleotides read TGTGCCAGCAGCTTAAGCCGGAGGGGCTCAGAGACCCAGTACTTC. Protein: CASSLSRRGSETQYF.

The chain employs TRBV6-5 and TRBJ2-2; 10 nucleotides line up with TRBD2. V lost 4 bases to trimming and J lost 4 bases; unmatched junction nucleotides: 6. The CDR3 covers 16 residues. Germline V gene lookup returns CDR1 MNHEY and CDR2 SVGAGI. The CDR3 loop reads CASSSRGLASTGELFF. The CDR3 DNA follows: TGTGCCAGCAGTTCCAGGGGACTAGCGAGCACCGGGGAGCTGTTTTTT.

The chain is built from TRBV2 and TRBJ1-5; 7 bases match TRBD1. The CDR3 loop spans 14 amino acids. V trimming: 8 bases; J trimming: 2 bases; junction bases outside the gene matches: 6. Germline-derived CDR1 and CDR2 are SNHLY and FYNNEI. The CDR3 reads CASDRAEGNQPQHF. The CDR3 DNA reads as TGTGCCAGCGACAGGGCGGAAGGCAATCAGCCCCAGCATTTT.

The chain couples TRBV19 to TRBJ1-1, with 9 bases lining up with TRBD1. This CDR3 is built from 11 residues. Germline lookup yields CDR1 LNHDA and CDR2 SQIVND (reference sequence). Losses at the gene ends were 7 bases for V and 11 bases for J; bases not matched to a gene: 5. The chain's CDR3 is CASNAGTGAFF. The DNA of the CDR3 is TGTGCCAGTAATGCCGGGACAGGGGCTTTCTTT.

The chain joins TRBV7-2 to TRBJ2-3; perhaps TRBD2 as D (6 bases). The V and J ends lost 5 bases and 1 base respectively, with 13 bases between them. Germline V gene data show CDR1 as SGHTA and CDR2 as FQGNSA. This CDR3 region has 15 residues. The CDR3 is CASSNGAGRTDTQYF. The CDR3 nucleotides read TGTGCCAGCAGCAACGGGGCGGGGCGCACAGATACGCAGTATTTT. Full variable domain (remainder filled in from reference TRBV7-2 and TRBJ2-3): GAGVSQSPSNKVTEKGKDVELRCDPISGHTALYWYRQSLGQGLEFLIYFQGNSAPDKSGLPSDRFSAERTGGSVSTLTIQRTQQEDSAVYLCASSNGAGRTDTQYFGPGTRLTVL.

The rearrangement links TRBV6-5 to TRBJ2-7, with TRBD1 matching 7 bases. CDR1 MNHEY and CDR2 SVGAGI come from the germline V gene. The length of the CDR3 is 13 residues. J was trimmed by 2 bases and V by 6 bases; bases with no gene match: 4. CDR3 residues: CASRFQGAYEQYF. The CDR3 nucleotides are TGTGCCAGCAGATTTCAGGGGGCCTACGAGCAGTACTTC.

The count of this clone is one. This chain joins TRBV7-6 and TRBJ2-3, with unresolved D. Germline values: CDR1 SGHVS, CDR2 FNYEAQ. The CDR3 is 13 residues long. V was trimmed by 0 bases and J by 5 bases, leaving 6 bases between them. CDR3: CASSLAELDTQYF. DNA of the CDR3: TGTGCCAGCAGCTTAGCGGAGTTAGATACGCAGTATTTT.

This chain uses TRBV7-2 with TRBJ1-4, with 9 bases aligning to TRBD1. Unmatched junction bases numbered 1, after V lost 2 bases and J lost 6 bases. In germline, CDR1 is SGHTA, CDR2 FQGNSA. This CDR3 comprises 14 residues. The CDR3 nucleotides read TGTGCCAGCAGCTTAACAGGGGGCCATGAAAAACTGTTTTTT. Protein: CASSLTGGHEKLFF. Full variable domain (outside the CDR3, taken from reference TRBV7-2 and TRBJ1-4): GAGVSQSPSNKVTEKGKDVELRCDPISGHTALYWYRQSLGQGLEFLIYFQGNSAPDKSGLPSDRFSAERTGGSVSTLTIQRTQQEDSAVYLCASSLTGGHEKLFFGSGTQLSVL.

The rearrangement joins TRBV28 to TRBJ2-7, with a possible D match to TRBD2 (5 bases). The CDR3 consists of 16 residues. Per the germline V gene, CDR1 is MDHEN and CDR2 is SYDVKM. Trimming removed 1 base at V and 2 bases at J, with 15 bases between. For the CDR3, the DNA is TGTGCCAGCAGTTTATTGGCGGGCAAAGGGACCTACGAGCAGTACTTC. Protein sequence: CASSLLAGKGTYEQYF. Full variable domain (outside the CDR3, taken from reference TRBV28 and TRBJ2-7): DVKVTQSSRYLVKRTGEKVFLECVQDMDHENMFWYRQDPGLGLRLIYFSYDVKMKEKGDIPEGYSVSREKKERFSLILESASTNQTSMYLCASSLLAGKGTYEQYFGPGTRLTVT.

Concerning this clone: The sample carries other DNA sequences with the same CDR3. Here the CDR3 reads CASSLRTEETQYF. The CDR3 nucleotides are TGCGCCAGCAGCCTTCGGACAGAAGAGACCCAGTACTTC. V and J are TRBV4-1 and TRBJ2-5; the D gene is possibly TRBD1 (6 bases). Germline loops: CDR1 MGHRA, CDR2 YSYEKL. The CDR3 sequence is 13 residues long. V lost 4 bases to trimming and J lost 3 bases, with 9 bases between them.

V and J are TRBV7-2 and TRBJ1-3; 8 bases align to TRBD1. This CDR3 is built from 17 residues. The V gene end was trimmed by 2 bases and the J gene end by 4 bases; junction bases not matched to a gene: 10. Germline CDR1 and CDR2: SGHTA and FQGNSA. The CDR3 here is CASSLLNPGTGGNTIYF. In DNA, the CDR3 is TGTGCCAGCAGCTTATTAAATCCAGGGACAGGAGGAAACACCATATATTTT.

This clone is a singleton in its sample. This rearrangement joins TRBV4-2 to TRBJ1-2, with 7 bases matching TRBD1. CDR3 length: 16 amino acids. With 0 bases clipped from V and 0 bases from J, the junction kept 4 bases outside the gene matches. Germline V CDR1 and CDR2: LGHNA, YNFKEQ. The DNA for the CDR3 is TGTGCCAGCAGCCAAGAAACAGGGGAAGCTAACTATGGCTACACCTTC. As protein: CASSQETGEANYGYTF.

The chain combines TRBV19 with TRBJ2-5; 7 bases agree with TRBD1. The CDR3 runs to 14 residues. Germline V CDR1 and CDR2: LNHDA, SQIVND (reference sequence). V lost 4 bases, J lost 7 bases, and 9 bases stayed unmatched. The CDR3 DNA reads as TGTGCCAGTAGTACAGGGACAGCCAAGACGACCCAGTACTTC. Amino acids: CASSTGTAKTTQYF.

In DNA, the CDR3 is TGTGCCACCAGTGATGGGGACAGGGGTAACTATGGCTACACCTTC. Translated: CATSDGDRGNYGYTF. The rearrangement uses TRBV24-1 and TRBJ1-2, with 10 bases lining up with TRBD1. Germline CDR1 KGHDR, CDR2 SFDVKD. The ends lost 3 bases at V and 1 base at J; junction bases unmatched: 1. There are 15 residues in the CDR3.

In regard to this clone: At one end the junction does not follow the germline gene, possibly because of a read error. CDR3 sequence: CASSLALGQGYNSPLHF. The CDR3 DNA is TGTGCTAGCAGCTTAGCCCTGGGACAGGGCTATAATTCACCCCTCCACTTT. The chain has TRBV7-7 and TRBJ1-6; the match to TRBD1 covers 9 bases. This CDR3 is built from 17 residues. Germline V lookup: CDR1 SSHAT, CDR2 FNYEAQ (reference sequence).

The chain joins TRBV7-9 to TRBJ2-2; no firm D call. This CDR3 is built from 17 residues. Germline CDR1 reads SEHNR; CDR2 reads FQNEAQ (reference sequence). Deletions cut 5 bases from V and 0 bases from J, with 16 bases between. The CDR3 protein is CASSGDGSSSNTGELFF. CDR3 bases: TGTGCCAGCAGCGGAGACGGAAGCAGCTCGAACACCGGGGAGCTGTTTTTT. Full variable domain (rest looked up from reference TRBV7-9 and TRBJ2-2): DTGVSQNPRHKITKRGQNVTFRCDPISEHNRLYWYRQTLGQGPEFLTYFQNEAQLEKSRLLSDRFSAERPKGSFSTLEIQRTEQGDSAMYLCASSGDGSSSNTGELFFGEGSRLTVL.

The J gene is TRBJ1-4, the V gene TRBV28; D unclear. V lost 6 bases, J lost 5 bases, and 10 bases lay in between. CDR1 is MDHEN and CDR2 is SYDVKM in the germline V gene. This CDR3 is 13 amino acids long. CDR3 region: CASSEFSNEKLFF. For the CDR3, the DNA is TGTGCCAGCAGCGAGTTTTCGAATGAAAAACTGTTTTTT.

This chain uses TRBV6-6 with TRBJ2-3; the D is unclear. The CDR3 has 11 amino acids. V shed 6 bases and J shed 6 bases, with 7 bases lying between them. Germline CDR1 and CDR2: MNHNY and SVGAGI (reference sequence). The CDR3 loop is CASRSGDTQYF. The CDR3 DNA follows: TGTGCCAGCAGGTCCGGGGATACGCAGTATTTT.

This chain joins TRBV15 and TRBJ1-5; tentative D call: TRBD1 (6 bases). CDR1 LNHNV and CDR2 YYDKDF come from the germline V gene (reference sequence). The V end was cut by 0 bases, the J end by 5 bases, with 11 bases between. The CDR3 is 15 residues long. CDR3 amino acids: CATSRDQGNHQPQHF. As DNA, the CDR3 is TGTGCCACCAGCAGAGATCAGGGGAACCATCAGCCCCAGCATTTT.

V gene TRBV19 combines with J gene TRBJ2-2; 8 bases match TRBD1. The CDR3 is made up of 16 amino acids. The V segment lost 4 bases and the J segment 4 bases; nucleotides outside the gene matches: 8. The germline V gene has CDR1 LNHDA and CDR2 SQIVND (reference sequence). The CDR3 bases are TGTGCCAGTAGTAACCAGGGGGCGCCGGGCACCGGGGAGCTGTTTTTT. This codes for CASSNQGAPGTGELFF.

The chain uses TRBV18 and TRBJ1-5; TRBD1 might be the D (6 bases). CDR3 size: 13 residues. Germline CDR1 is KGHSH and CDR2 is LQKENI. V gave up 6 bases and J gave up 6 bases, with 12 bases separating them. CDR3 sequence (DNA): TGTGCCAGCTCTGCAGGGGTAGTTCAGCCCCAGCATTTT. Amino acid sequence: CASSAGVVQPQHF.

The V and J genes are TRBV7-8 and TRBJ2-7; D is possibly TRBD2 (5 bases). Trimming stripped 1 base from V and 0 bases from J, with 13 bases between. This CDR3 comprises 16 residues. Germline V gives CDR1 SGHVS, CDR2 FQNEAQ. CDR3 in amino acids: CASSLERERSSYEQYF. The CDR3 DNA sequence: TGTGCCAGCAGCTTAGAACGGGAAAGGAGCTCCTACGAGCAGTACTTC. Based on the CDR3 plus reference TRBV7-8 and TRBJ2-7, the full variable domain is GAGVSQSPRYKVAKRGQDVALRCDPISGHVSLFWYQQALGQGPEFLTYFQNEAQLDKSGLPSDRFFAERPEGSVSTLKIQRTQQEDSAVYLCASSLERERSSYEQYFGPGTRLTVT.

The chain recombines TRBV2 with TRBJ1-1; unclear D gene. Trimming pared 6 bases from V and 1 base from J, leaving 9 bases between. Germline V CDR1 and CDR2: SNHLY, FYNNEI. There are 13 residues in the CDR3. Here the CDR3 DNA reads TGTGCCAGCAGGTTCGAGGGGAACACTGAAGCTTTCTTT. This gives the protein CASRFEGNTEAFF.

The chain employs TRBV6-5 and TRBJ1-6, with a weak D call TRBD1 (6 bases). Germline V lookup: CDR1 MNHEY, CDR2 SVGAGI. This CDR3 region has 15 residues. V was cut by 7 bases and J by 8 bases, with 18 bases left in between. CDR3 sequence: CASTGGRATDSPLHF. Written as DNA, the CDR3 is TGTGCCAGCACGGGGGGGCGAGCAACTGATTCACCCCTCCACTTT.

The DNA of the CDR3 is TGTGCCATCAGTGAGAGTCGTGCCAGGGGGATTGGAAACACCATATATTTT. Translation: CAISESRARGIGNTIYF. The genes are TRBV10-3 and TRBJ1-3; 7 bases are a match to TRBD1. Trimming at V came to 2 bases and at J to 3 bases, leaving 10 bases not matched to a gene. There are 17 residues in the CDR3. Germline V gene lookup returns CDR1 ENHRY and CDR2 SYGVKD.